This is a list of T cell receptor beta chains from one sample in a study of T-cell reconstitution after alpha-beta-depleted transplantation in children. MiXCR was run by TCRdb on the PCR reads, yielding one entry per CDR3 protein. The sample records hundreds of thousands of distinct CDR3 sequences, 6.5% to 9% being singletons. The sequences come from PBMCs, mostly from graft donor cells, collected 180 days after TCRalphabeta/CD19-depleted stem cell transplant. The origin of the receptors is a male patient between 5 and 17 years old who had a stem cell transplant for acute lymphoblastic leukemia, so the T cells may come from the graft donor. CDR3s include the opening cysteine and the closing phenylalanine or tryptophan. The D gene is left open where the match is weak. Not every row has a clone size; where given, it reads once, few, many or a size class.

DNA: TGTGCCAGCACCTCGACAGAGAACTATGGCTACACCTTC
CDR3: CASTSTENYGYTF
size: many
D: .
V: TRBV12-3/TRBV12-4
J: TRBJ1-2

DNA: TGTGCCAGCAGGCCTACAGGGGGAATCGAGACCCAGTACTTC
CDR3: CASRPTGGIETQYF
size: many
D: TRBD1
V: TRBV27
J: TRBJ2-5

DNA: TGCAGTGCTGGGAGCTATAGCAATCAGCCCCAGCATTTT
CDR3: CSAGSYSNQPQHF
size: many
D: .
V: TRBV20-1
J: TRBJ1-5

DNA: TGCAGTGCTAGGGAGTCTGGGGCCAACGTCCTGACTTTC
CDR3: CSARESGANVLTF
size: many
D: .
V: TRBV20-1
J: TRBJ2-6

DNA: TGCGCCAGCAGCTTTACTGGCGGAGCCAATCAGCCCCAGCATTTT
CDR3: CASSFTGGANQPQHF
size: many
D: .
V: TRBV5-1
J: TRBJ1-5

DNA: TGCGCCAGCAGCCAATCTGGCACCGGGGAGCTGTTTTTT
CDR3: CASSQSGTGELFF
size: many
D: .
V: TRBV4-3
J: TRBJ2-2

DNA: TGTGCCAGCAGCTTGTTTATAAGGTCACAGGGTATCGAAGAGACCCAGTACTTC
CDR3: CASSLFIRSQGIEETQYF
size: many
D: .
V: TRBV5-5
J: TRBJ2-5

DNA: TGTGCCACCAGTGATTCCAGGGCACGGAACACTGAAGCTTTCTTT
CDR3: CATSDSRARNTEAFF
size: many
D: .
V: TRBV24-1
J: TRBJ1-1

DNA: TGTGCCAGCAGTCTAGTCCGGGGGGTGGAGACCCAGTACTTC
CDR3: CASSLVRGVETQYF
size: few
D: TRBD2
V: TRBV11-2
J: TRBJ2-5

DNA: TGCGCCAGCAGCTTGGATGGAAACACCATATATTTT
CDR3: CASSLDGNTIYF
size: many
D: .
V: TRBV5-1
J: TRBJ1-3

DNA: TGTGCCAGCAGCCAAGTAGATGGAAAGGAAGCTTTCTTT
CDR3: CASSQVDGKEAFF
size: .
D: .
V: TRBV3-1
J: TRBJ1-1

DNA: TGTGCCAGCAGTTACTTCCCCCCCGGATCATACATGGATAGCAATCAGCCCCAGCATTTT
CDR3: CASSYFPPGSYMDSNQPQHF
size: .
D: .
V: TRBV6-2/TRBV6-3
J: TRBJ1-5

DNA: TGTGCCAGCAGCCTCAAAGCTAACTATGGCTACACCTTC
CDR3: CASSLKANYGYTF
size: many
D: .
V: TRBV7-2
J: TRBJ1-2

DNA: TGTGCCAGCAGTTACTCGAACAACCCTACGAGGGAGCAGTACTTC
CDR3: CASSYSNNPTREQYF
size: many
D: .
V: TRBV6-5
J: TRBJ2-7

DNA: TGCGCCAGCAGCCAACCTGGGCTCTCTGGAAACACCATATATTTT
CDR3: CASSQPGLSGNTIYF
size: many
D: .
V: TRBV4-3
J: TRBJ1-3

DNA: TGTGCCAGCAGTTTACAGGGGAAAACCAAAAACATTCAGTACTTC
CDR3: CASSLQGKTKNIQYF
size: many
D: .
V: TRBV12-3/TRBV12-4
J: TRBJ2-4

DNA: TGTGCCAGCAGTTTAGTGGGGGCAGATACGCAGTATTTT
CDR3: CASSLVGADTQYF
size: many
D: .
V: TRBV28
J: TRBJ2-3

DNA: TGTGCCAGCAGTTTCCCCGGGACAGGGGGCTACGAGCAGTACTTC
CDR3: CASSFPGTGGYEQYF
size: many
D: TRBD1
V: TRBV2
J: TRBJ2-7

DNA: TGTGCCATCAGTGGGACAGAGGCTCAGCCCCAGCATTTT
CDR3: CAISGTEAQPQHF
size: few
D: .
V: TRBV10-3
J: TRBJ1-5

DNA: TGTGCCAGCAGTTTTATTCGGTCACTTCTTCCCACAGATACGCAGTATTTT
CDR3: CASSFIRSLLPTDTQYF
size: many
D: .
V: TRBV12-3/TRBV12-4
J: TRBJ2-3

DNA: TGTGCCAGTAGTACGCGGATGGGACAGGGGGCTCAGCCCCAGCATTTT
CDR3: CASSTRMGQGAQPQHF
size: few
D: TRBD1
V: TRBV19
J: TRBJ1-5

DNA: TGTGCCAGCAGCTCCTCGGGTAGGGGGTACACTGAAGCTTTCTTT
CDR3: CASSSSGRGYTEAFF
size: many
D: .
V: TRBV5-4
J: TRBJ1-1

DNA: TGCAGCGCCCAGGGTATAACCTACAATGAGCAGTTCTTC
CDR3: CSAQGITYNEQFF
size: many
D: .
V: TRBV29-1
J: TRBJ2-1

DNA: TGTGCCAGCAGTTACGAGACAGGGTACAATGAGCAGTTCTTC
CDR3: CASSYETGYNEQFF
size: .
D: TRBD1
V: TRBV6-2/TRBV6-3
J: TRBJ2-1

DNA: TGTGCCAGCAGCCAGGGGGCTGTGGATGAGCAGTTCTTC
CDR3: CASSQGAVDEQFF
size: many
D: TRBD1
V: TRBV5-6
J: TRBJ2-1

DNA: TGTGCCAGCAGCGTACGATCAGCGGGGGGGCCCAATGAGCAGTTCTTC
CDR3: CASSVRSAGGPNEQFF
size: many
D: TRBD2
V: TRBV9
J: TRBJ2-1

DNA: TGTGCCAGCAGACCGGGTCTAGCAACAGATACGCAGTATTTT
CDR3: CASRPGLATDTQYF
size: many
D: .
V: TRBV12-3/TRBV12-4
J: TRBJ2-3

DNA: TGTGCCAGCTCACCACTGGGAGGCCTAAATCAGCCCCAGCATTTT
CDR3: CASSPLGGLNQPQHF
size: many
D: .
V: TRBV18
J: TRBJ1-5